The 5 T cell receptor beta chains presented below share a single source sample, sequenced in a study of tumor-infiltrating lymphocytes in primary liver carcinoma. In addition to blood RNA drawn from unsorted whole blood, germline DNA was extracted. A constant-region primer primed TCR beta cDNA synthesis from 400 to 550 ng of total RNA. Slightly modified ARM-PCR served as the procedure for the TCR beta libraries. These libraries came from three rounds of nested multiplex PCR. The first two PCR rounds used TRBV1-TRBV30 primers with a Cbeta primer, around 10 cycles each. TCRdb used MiXCR to reprocess the multiplex PCR reads, holding one entry per CDR3 protein. The sample consists of 310,000 or so distinct CDR3 sequences, about 61% of them appearing once. Specimen: peripheral blood. These receptors were taken from a man aged 35-49 years with primary liver carcinoma and hepatitis B virus infection.

In this sample, this clonotype turned up many times. The chain combines TRBV12-3 or TRBV12-4 with TRBJ1-1; the D gene is possibly TRBD1 (6 bases). The CDR3 runs 14 residues. V lost 5 bases, J lost 1 base, and 11 bases lay in between. CDR3 coding DNA: TGTGCCAGCAGTCGAGGGGGGTCGAACACTGAAGCTTTCTTT. Protein product: CASSRGGSNTEAFF.

About this clonotype: A clone one base away is much larger, so this may be a read error. The chain joins TRBV6-5 to TRBJ2-2; no definite D call. Germline CDR1 is MNHEY and CDR2 is SVGAGI. The CDR3 runs 17 residues. V gave up 0 bases and J gave up 2 bases, with 13 bases separating them. The CDR3 sequence is CASSYSVIQTNTGELFF. The CDR3 bases are TGTGCCAGCAGTTACTCGGTGATACAGACAAACACCGGGGAGCTGTTTTTT.

At least ten counts were recorded for this clonotype. V and J are TRBV12-3 or TRBV12-4 and TRBJ2-3; TRBD2 aligns across 7 bases. This CDR3 has 15 amino acids. Losses at the gene ends were 3 bases for V and 2 bases for J; bases not matched to a gene: 5. For the CDR3, the DNA is TGTGCCAGCAGTTTGAGGCTAGCGGTCACAGATACGCAGTATTTT. Its protein product is CASSLRLAVTDTQYF.

This clonotype was recorded at least ten times. The chain couples TRBV29-1 to TRBJ1-1; weak D call: TRBD1 (6 bases). V lost 6 bases to trimming and J lost 0 bases, with 14 bases between them. The CDR3 has 14 amino acids. Germline lookup yields CDR1 SQVTM and CDR2 ANQGSEA. The CDR3 spells CSVLGGGLNTEAFF. Here the CDR3 DNA reads TGCAGCGTCCTCGGGGGGGGGCTGAACACTGAAGCTTTCTTT.

In the case of this clonotype: A much more abundant neighbour one base away suggests this may be a read error. V usage is TRBV4-2 and J usage is TRBJ2-7; a weak D match, TRBD1 (5 bases). Germline V gene lookup returns CDR1 LGHNA and CDR2 YNFKEQ. Trimming removed 0 bases from V and 3 bases from J, with 12 bases in between. The CDR3 loop spans 15 amino acids. The CDR3 loop reads CASSQDPRGGYEQYF. CDR3 bases: TGTGCCAGCAGCCAAGATCCAAGGGGCGGCTACGAGCAGTACTTC.